These T cell receptor beta chains were read from a single sample in a study of cytomegalovirus exposure and HLA in healthy donors. The protocol was immunoSEQ multiplex PCR, while the TCRdb copy is restricted to in-frame clones and leaves out a portion. The table shows 150,000 or so clones, with roughly 74% occurring only once. Material for sequencing was PBMCs. These TCRs come from a man younger than 30 in good health and CMV-seronegative. Each CDR3 is given with its conserved first and last residue. A D gene is named only where the DNA matches it firmly. A clone size is listed for some rows: how often the clone was seen (once, few, many), or a class if it is expanded.

>once|TRBV27|TRBD1|TRBJ2-1
CASSTQGDYNEQFF
TGTGCCAGCAGTACCCAGGGGGACTACAATGAGCAGTTCTTC
>once|TRBV5-6|TRBD2|TRBJ2-1
CASSLRGGYNEQFF
TGTGCCAGCAGCTTGCGCGGGGGGTACAATGAGCAGTTCTTC
>NA|TRBV19|TRBD1|TRBJ2-7
CASSMAGTAYEQYF
TGTGCCAGTAGTATGGCCGGGACAGCCTACGAGCAGTACTTC
>NA|TRBV18|NA|TRBJ2-2
CASSTRRTGTGELFF
TGTGCCAGCTCAACAAGGAGAACGGGCACCGGGGAGCTGTTTTTT
>NA|TRBV15|NA|TRBJ1-5
CATSREGLAAGNQPQHF
TGTGCCACCAGCAGAGAGGGGCTAGCGGCGGGCAATCAGCCCCAGCATTTT
>NA|TRBV28|NA|TRBJ1-6
CASSTPGTLYNSPLHF
TGTGCCAGCAGTACCCCCGGGACACTCTATAATTCACCCCTCCACTTT
>NA|TRBV7-9|TRBD1|TRBJ2-5
CASSSKPTGYEKTQYF
TGTGCCAGCAGCTCAAAGCCGACAGGGTACGAAAAGACCCAGTACTTC
>NA|TRBV11-2|NA|TRBJ1-6
CASSSHGGAGWNSPLHF
TGTGCCAGCAGCTCCCACGGGGGGGCAGGGTGGAATTCACCCCTCCACTTT
>NA|TRBV11-2|NA|TRBJ2-3
CASSPTDTQYF
TGTGCCAGCAGCCCAACAGATACGCAGTATTTT
>NA|TRBV7-9|NA|TRBJ1-3
CASRRTTSGNTIYF
TGTGCCAGCAGACGGACAACTTCTGGAAACACCATATATTTT
>once|TRBV7-8|TRBD1|TRBJ2-1
CASSPDRGYNEQFF
TGTGCCAGCAGCCCCGACAGGGGTTACAATGAGCAGTTCTTC
>NA|TRBV10-3|TRBD1|TRBJ1-5
CAISLTGDRENQPQHF
TGTGCCATCAGTTTAACTGGGGACAGGGAGAATCAGCCCCAGCATTTT
>once|TRBV6-4|NA|TRBJ2-1
CASSDGGISYNEQFF
TGTGCCAGCAGTGACGGCGGGATATCCTACAATGAGCAGTTCTTC
>NA|TRBV4-1|NA|TRBJ2-1
CASSQTQGINEQFF
TGCGCCAGCAGCCAAACACAGGGAATCAATGAGCAGTTCTTC
>NA|TRBV7-6|TRBD1|TRBJ1-4
CASSLAETGGALDNEKLFF
TGTGCCAGCAGCTTAGCTGAGACAGGGGGCGCGTTGGATAATGAAAAACTGTTTTTT
>NA|TRBV5-1|TRBD1|TRBJ1-2
CASSSNPGGADYGYTF
TGCGCCAGCAGCTCCAACCCAGGGGGCGCGGACTATGGCTACACCTTC
>NA|TRBV5-1|TRBD2|TRBJ2-5
CASSPGDLAGKETQYF
TGCGCCAGCAGCCCGGGAGACCTAGCGGGGAAGGAGACCCAGTACTTC
>few|TRBV5-1|TRBD1|TRBJ2-3
CASSSTGEADTQYF
TGCGCCAGCAGCTCGACAGGGGAGGCAGATACGCAGTATTTT
>once|TRBV5-6|NA|TRBJ1-5
CASSYGHQPQHF
TGTGCCAGCAGCTATGGCCATCAGCCCCAGCATTTT
>NA|TRBV6-6|NA|TRBJ1-1
CASSTMGGNTEAFF
TGTGCCAGCAGTACAATGGGGGGGAACACTGAAGCTTTCTTT
>NA|TRBV4-1|NA|TRBJ1-2
CASSQTGLGGYTF
TGCGCCAGCAGCCAAACAGGGTTAGGTGGCTACACCTTC
>NA|TRBV19|TRBD1|TRBJ1-1
CASSAHRGQPTEAFF
TGTGCCAGTAGTGCCCACAGGGGGCAGCCCACTGAAGCTTTCTTT
>NA|TRBV19|NA|TRBJ2-3
CASSPRGRYTDTQYF
TGTGCCAGTAGCCCCCGGGGAAGATACACAGATACGCAGTATTTT
>NA|TRBV6-1|TRBD1|TRBJ2-7
CASGETGTGREQYF
TGTGCCAGCGGGGAAACCGGGACAGGGCGCGAGCAGTACTTC
>NA|TRBV15|NA|TRBJ2-5
CATSRGSKGETQYF
TGTGCCACCAGCAGAGGGAGTAAGGGGGAGACCCAGTACTTC
>NA|TRBV5-1|TRBD1|TRBJ1-5
CASSPTGGGSNQPQHF
TGCGCCAGCAGTCCGACAGGGGGCGGAAGTAATCAGCCCCAGCATTTT
>NA|TRBV6-1|TRBD1|TRBJ1-5
CASGGTGTTNQPQHF
TGTGCCAGCGGGGGGACAGGCACAACCAATCAGCCCCAGCATTTT
>NA|TRBV19|NA|TRBJ2-1
CASSLDRSRGGEQFF
TGTGCCAGTAGTCTCGACAGGTCTCGAGGGGGTGAGCAGTTCTTC
>few|TRBV4-3|TRBD1|TRBJ1-1
CASSQGSGGTEAFF
TGCGCCAGCAGCCAAGGTTCAGGGGGCACTGAAGCTTTCTTT
>once|TRBV7-9|TRBD1|TRBJ2-5
CASSRGQGLETQYF
TGTGCCAGCAGCCGGGGACAGGGGCTAGAGACCCAGTACTTC
>NA|TRBV5-1|TRBD2|TRBJ2-1
CASSLNSGSSYNEQFF
TGCGCCAGCAGCTTGAATAGCGGGTCCTCCTACAATGAGCAGTTCTTC
>NA|TRBV6-5|TRBD1|TRBJ1-3
CASSDRAGGNTIYF
TGTGCCAGCAGCGACAGGGCCGGAGGAAACACCATATATTTT
>NA|TRBV29-1|NA|TRBJ1-2
CSVEWGGWSGYTF
TGCAGCGTTGAATGGGGAGGGTGGTCTGGCTACACCTTC
>NA|TRBV6-5|NA|TRBJ1-3
CASSLQSSGNTIYF
TGTGCCAGCAGTCTACAGAGCTCTGGAAACACCATATATTTT
>NA|TRBV29-1|NA|TRBJ2-7
CSVVFLAGLSYEQYF
TGCAGCGTTGTTTTTTTGGCGGGCCTTTCCTACGAGCAGTACTTC
>NA|TRBV5-1|TRBD2|TRBJ2-1
CASSFTSGGYNEQFF
TGCGCCAGCAGCTTCACTAGCGGGGGGTACAATGAGCAGTTCTTC
>NA|TRBV6-5|TRBD1|TRBJ1-5
CASSLTGVSNQPQHF
TGTGCCAGCAGCCTGACAGGGGTTAGCAATCAGCCCCAGCATTTT
>NA|TRBV28|TRBD1|TRBJ2-2
CASSAGQGPPGELFF
TGTGCCAGCAGTGCCGGACAGGGGCCCCCCGGGGAGCTGTTTTTT
>NA|TRBV7-9|NA|TRBJ2-3
CASSPRAGGLTDTQYF
TGTGCCAGCAGCCCCCGCGCCGGCGGACTCACAGATACGCAGTATTTT
>NA|TRBV11-2|NA|TRBJ1-6
CASSFYGQGGSPLHF
TGTGCCAGCAGCTTTTATGGCCAGGGAGGTTCACCCCTCCACTTT
>once|TRBV5-6|NA|TRBJ1-2
CASSLELAVLYGYTF
TGTGCCAGCAGCTTGGAGTTGGCTGTTCTCTATGGCTACACCTTC
>once|TRBV7-2|TRBD2|TRBJ2-5
CASSLVGGGETQYF
TGTGCCAGCAGCTTAGTTGGCGGGGGTGAGACCCAGTACTTC
>NA|TRBV6-4|NA|TRBJ1-5
CASSASPIQPQHF
TGTGCCAGCAGTGCCTCCCCTATTCAGCCCCAGCATTTT
>NA|TRBV18|TRBD1|TRBJ1-5
CASSPLDRGLGQPQHF
TGTGCCAGCTCACCACTGGACAGGGGGTTGGGTCAGCCCCAGCATTTT
>NA|TRBV19|TRBD1|TRBJ1-2
CASRTGNIYGYTF
TGTGCCAGTAGGACAGGGAACATCTATGGCTACACCTTC
>NA|TRBV28|NA|TRBJ1-3
CASSWGVSGNTIYF
TGTGCCAGCAGTTGGGGGGTGTCTGGAAACACCATATATTTT